This record looks at one T cell receptor (beta chain) sequence and its context. PBMCs were isolated by Ficoll-Paque density gradient centrifugation, using approximately 10 ml of fresh peripheral blood as the starting material. This sample is drawn from a study of Graves' ophthalmopathy and Graves' hyperthyroidism. For repertoire sequencing, the TCR beta CDR3 regions were amplified from RNA transcripts. Second-round multiplex PCR came after a first-round RT-PCR that employed HTBI primers. TCRdb used MiXCR to reprocess the multiplex PCR reads, holding one entry per CDR3 protein. This table holds 650,000 to 800,000 distinct CDR3 sequences, under 50% found once. The sequence derives from an adult man with Graves' ophthalmopathy. The source material was peripheral blood.

This chain's CDR3 is CASSPSDTNQPQHF. The CDR3 DNA is TGTGCCAGCTCACCATCGGACACCAATCAGCCCCAGCATTTT. This sequence joins TRBV18 and TRBJ1-5; a weak D match, TRBD1 (5 bases). V lost 2 bases and J 3 bases, leaving 8 bases between the germline ends. The germline CDR1 and CDR2 sequences are KGHSH and LQKENI. The CDR3 is made up of 14 amino acids.